Listed here are 5 T cell receptor beta chains from one sample, sequenced in a study of high-grade serous ovarian cancer treatment subgroups. Profiling relied on immunoSEQ multiplex PCR, and the TCRdb table lists in-frame clones only, not all of them. The repertoire holds 12,000 to 15,000 clones, with 85% to 90% as singletons. Tumor samples were obtained before definitive surgery or chemotherapy. Specimen: tumor tissue. The receptors come from a human donor with high-grade serous ovarian cancer.

CDR3 protein: CAITGQGGTPGELFF. For the CDR3, the DNA is TGTGCCATCACTGGACAGGGAGGAACCCCCGGGGAGCTGTTTTTT. V and J are TRBV10-3 and TRBJ2-2, with TRBD1 matching over 8 bases. The V and J ends lost 7 bases and 6 bases, in that order; junction bases with no gene match: 10. The CDR3 length is 15 residues. Germline V gene lookup returns CDR1 ENHRY and CDR2 SYGVKD.

The chain is built from TRBV18 and TRBJ1-1; D remains unclear. CDR1 is KGHSH and CDR2 is LQKENI in the germline V gene. The ends were cut back, 3 bases at V and 1 base at J, with 9 bases in the middle. This CDR3 has 14 amino acids. The CDR3: CASSPTDGNTEAFF. CDR3 in DNA: TGTGCCAGCTCACCTACAGACGGGAACACTGAAGCTTTCTTT.

The rearrangement uses TRBV18 and TRBJ2-2; 7 nucleotides agree with TRBD1. Germline CDR1 and CDR2: KGHSH and LQKENI. This CDR3 comprises 15 residues. The trim removed 2 bases at V and 5 bases at J, leaving 5 bases unmatched. The CDR3 spells CASSPLQGRTGELFF. The CDR3 region has the DNA TGTGCCAGCTCACCATTACAGGGGCGTACCGGGGAGCTGTTTTTT.

The chain links TRBV6-6 to TRBJ2-7, with 10 positions matching TRBD1. CDR3 size: 14 residues. After removal of 6 bases from V and 5 bases from J, the junction contained 7 bases not matched to a gene. Germline V CDR1 and CDR2: MNHNY, SVGAGI (reference sequence). The CDR3 is CASSKDRGFHEQYF. In DNA form, the CDR3 reads TGTGCCAGCAGCAAGGACAGGGGGTTTCACGAGCAGTACTTC.

The rearrangement uses TRBV6-5 and TRBJ1-3; D not resolved. Between the trimmed V and J ends, which lost 0 bases and 0 bases, there was a span of 6 bases. The CDR3 is 15 residues long. Germline CDR1 reads MNHEY; CDR2 reads SVGAGI. The chain's CDR3 is CASSYSKGSGNTIYF. The CDR3 nucleotides read TGTGCCAGCAGTTACTCGAAGGGCTCTGGAAACACCATATATTTT.